This TCR beta chain came from a study of shared clonotypes between healthy human individuals. General study findings and limits: Blood alone was sampled, and tissue repertoires likely differ. Genetic and exposure-history diversity was limited by the few donors. The study found about 5% of naive CD4 clonotypes shared across four donors.

Evenly divided among several immunoSEQ plates was the genomic DNA of each subset. Produced via immunoSEQ multiplex PCR; TCRdb's table is partial and in-frame only. The sample consists of over 1.5 million clones, around 98% of them appearing once. As to this clone: Its antigen is currently unknown. Other DNA sequences in the sample encode the same CDR3.

This CDR3 region has 11 residues. CDR1 is SGHVS and CDR2 is FQNEAQ in the germline V gene. V lost 5 bases and J lost 2, with 2 bases in between. Specimen: naive CD4+ T cells sorted from blood. Subset given: CD45RA+ positively selected. The J gene is TRBJ2-3, the V gene TRBV7-8, with D unresolved. The source of this sequence is a man aged 25-40 years in good health. CDR3 region: CASSLTDTQYF. The CDR3, as DNA: TGTGCCAGCAGCCTCACAGATACGCAGTATTTT.